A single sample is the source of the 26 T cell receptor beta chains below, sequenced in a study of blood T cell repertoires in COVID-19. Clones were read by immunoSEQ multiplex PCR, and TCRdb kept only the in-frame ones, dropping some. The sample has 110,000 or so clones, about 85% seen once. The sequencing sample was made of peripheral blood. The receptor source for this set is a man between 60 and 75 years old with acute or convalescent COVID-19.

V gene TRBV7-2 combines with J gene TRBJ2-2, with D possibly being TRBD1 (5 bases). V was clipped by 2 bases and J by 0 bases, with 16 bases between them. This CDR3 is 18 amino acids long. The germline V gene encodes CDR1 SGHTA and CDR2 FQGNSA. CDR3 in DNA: TGTGCCAGCAGCTTACTCGCCTCGGACATCTCGAACACCGGGGAGCTGTTTTTT. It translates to CASSLLASDISNTGELFF.

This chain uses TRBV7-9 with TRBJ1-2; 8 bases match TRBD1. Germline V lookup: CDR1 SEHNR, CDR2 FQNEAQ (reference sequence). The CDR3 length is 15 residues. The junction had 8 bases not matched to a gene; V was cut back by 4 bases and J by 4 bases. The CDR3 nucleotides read TGTGCCAGCAGCTCTCCTGGACAGGGTAGCTATGGCTACACCTTC. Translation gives CASSSPGQGSYGYTF.

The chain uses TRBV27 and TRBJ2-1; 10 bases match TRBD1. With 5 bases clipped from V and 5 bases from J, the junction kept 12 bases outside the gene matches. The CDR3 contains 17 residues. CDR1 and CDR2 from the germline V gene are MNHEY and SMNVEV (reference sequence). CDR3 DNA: TGTGCCAGCAGTCCCCCCGGGGACAGGGGACCCAACAATGAGCAGTTCTTC. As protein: CASSPPGDRGPNNEQFF.

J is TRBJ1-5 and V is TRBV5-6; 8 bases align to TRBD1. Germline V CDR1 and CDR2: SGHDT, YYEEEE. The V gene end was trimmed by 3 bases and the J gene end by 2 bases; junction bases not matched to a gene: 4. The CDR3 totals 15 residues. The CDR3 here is CASSSPGQGNQPQHF. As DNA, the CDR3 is TGTGCCAGCAGCTCCCCGGGACAGGGCAATCAGCCCCAGCATTTT.

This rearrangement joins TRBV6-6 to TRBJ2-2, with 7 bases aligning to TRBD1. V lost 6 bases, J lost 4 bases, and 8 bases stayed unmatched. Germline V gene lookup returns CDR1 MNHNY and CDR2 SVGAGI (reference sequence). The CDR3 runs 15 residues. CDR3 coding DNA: TGTGCCAGCAGAGCCTCCGGGACAGCCACCGGGGAGCTGTTTTTT. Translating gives CASRASGTATGELFF.

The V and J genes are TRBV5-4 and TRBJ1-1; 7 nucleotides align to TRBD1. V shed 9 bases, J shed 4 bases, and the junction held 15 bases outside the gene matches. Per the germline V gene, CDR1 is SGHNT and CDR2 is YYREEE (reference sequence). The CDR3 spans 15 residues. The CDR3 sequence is CATQLGGAGGTEAFF. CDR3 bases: TGTGCCACCCAGCTTGGAGGGGCAGGGGGCACTGAAGCTTTCTTT.

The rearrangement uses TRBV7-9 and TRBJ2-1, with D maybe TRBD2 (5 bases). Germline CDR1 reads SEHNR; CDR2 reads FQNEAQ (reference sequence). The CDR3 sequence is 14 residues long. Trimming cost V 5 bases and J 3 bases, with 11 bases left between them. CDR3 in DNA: TGTGCCAGCAGCCCGAGGGAAGTCTACAATGAGCAGTTCTTC. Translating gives CASSPREVYNEQFF.

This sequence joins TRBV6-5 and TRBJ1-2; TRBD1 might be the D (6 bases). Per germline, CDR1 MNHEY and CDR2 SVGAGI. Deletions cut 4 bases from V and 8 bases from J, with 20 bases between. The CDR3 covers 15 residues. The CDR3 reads CASSSAGTQGLGYTF. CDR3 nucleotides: TGTGCCAGCAGTTCGGCCGGGACACAGGGTTTGGGCTACACCTTC.

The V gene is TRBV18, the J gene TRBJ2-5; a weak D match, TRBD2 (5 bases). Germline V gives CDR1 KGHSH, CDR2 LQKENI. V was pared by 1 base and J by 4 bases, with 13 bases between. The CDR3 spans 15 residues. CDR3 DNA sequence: TGTGCCAGCTCACCACTTGAGGGAGAACGAGAGACCCAGTACTTC. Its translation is CASSPLEGERETQYF.

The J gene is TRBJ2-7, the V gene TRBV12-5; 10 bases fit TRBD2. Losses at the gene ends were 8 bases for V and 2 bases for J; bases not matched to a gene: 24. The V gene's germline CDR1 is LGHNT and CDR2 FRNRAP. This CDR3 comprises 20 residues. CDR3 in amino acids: CASNATQGRWPSGRTYEQYF. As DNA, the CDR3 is TGTGCTAGTAATGCAACCCAGGGGCGATGGCCTAGCGGGAGAACCTACGAGCAGTACTTC.

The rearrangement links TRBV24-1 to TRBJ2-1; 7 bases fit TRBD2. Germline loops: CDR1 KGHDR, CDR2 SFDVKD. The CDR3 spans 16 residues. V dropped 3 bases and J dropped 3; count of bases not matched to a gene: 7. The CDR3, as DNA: TGTGCCACCAGTGATCCCTACGGGACTAACTACAATGAGCAGTTCTTC. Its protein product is CATSDPYGTNYNEQFF.

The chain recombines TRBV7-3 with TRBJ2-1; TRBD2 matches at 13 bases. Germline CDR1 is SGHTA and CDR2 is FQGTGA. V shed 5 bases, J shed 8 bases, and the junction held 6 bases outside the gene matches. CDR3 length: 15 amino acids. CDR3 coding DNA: TGTGCCAGCAGCCTATATGGACTAGCGGGAGATGAGCAGTTCTTC. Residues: CASSLYGLAGDEQFF.

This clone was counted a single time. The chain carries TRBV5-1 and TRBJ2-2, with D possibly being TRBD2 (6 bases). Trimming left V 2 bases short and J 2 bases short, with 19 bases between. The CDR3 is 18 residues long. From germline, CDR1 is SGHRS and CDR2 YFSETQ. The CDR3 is CASSFNPTGTANTGELFF. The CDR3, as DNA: TGCGCCAGCAGCTTTAACCCGACCGGGACTGCAAACACCGGGGAGCTGTTTTTT.

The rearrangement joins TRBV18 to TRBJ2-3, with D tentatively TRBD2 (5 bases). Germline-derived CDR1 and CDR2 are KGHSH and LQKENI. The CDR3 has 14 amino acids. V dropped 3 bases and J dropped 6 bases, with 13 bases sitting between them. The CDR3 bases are TGTGCCAGCTCACCTCCCCTGGACTCCGATACGCAGTATTTT. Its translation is CASSPPLDSDTQYF.

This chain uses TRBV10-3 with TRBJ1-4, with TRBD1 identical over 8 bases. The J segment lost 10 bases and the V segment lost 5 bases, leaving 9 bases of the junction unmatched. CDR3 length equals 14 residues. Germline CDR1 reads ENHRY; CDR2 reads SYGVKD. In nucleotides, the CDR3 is TGTGCCATCAGTCAGGGAGGACAGGGCGGAAAACTGTTTTTT. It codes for CAISQGGQGGKLFF.

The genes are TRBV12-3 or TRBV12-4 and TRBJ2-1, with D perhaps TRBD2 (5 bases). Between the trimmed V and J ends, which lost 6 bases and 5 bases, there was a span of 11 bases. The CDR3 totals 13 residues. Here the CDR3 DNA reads TGTGCCAGCAGGAGGGATGGGAACAATGAGCAGTTCTTC. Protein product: CASRRDGNNEQFF.

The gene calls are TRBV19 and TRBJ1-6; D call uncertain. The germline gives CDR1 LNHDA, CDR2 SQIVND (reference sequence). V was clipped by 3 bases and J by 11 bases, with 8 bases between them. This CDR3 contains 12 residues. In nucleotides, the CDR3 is TGTGCCAGTAGTATGCGGGCGACACCCCTCCACTTT. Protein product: CASSMRATPLHF. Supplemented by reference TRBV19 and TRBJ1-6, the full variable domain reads DGGITQSPKYLFRKEGQNVTLSCEQNLNHDAMYWYRQDPGQGLRLIYYSQIVNDFQKGDIAEGYSVSREKKESFPLTVTSAQKNPTAFYLCASSMRATPLHFGNGTRLTVT.

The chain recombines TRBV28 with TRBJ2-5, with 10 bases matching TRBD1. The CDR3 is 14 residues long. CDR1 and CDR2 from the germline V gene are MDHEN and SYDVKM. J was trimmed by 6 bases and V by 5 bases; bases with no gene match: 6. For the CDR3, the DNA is TGTGCCAGCAGTACGGACAGGGGGTGGAAGACCCAGTACTTC. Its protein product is CASSTDRGWKTQYF.

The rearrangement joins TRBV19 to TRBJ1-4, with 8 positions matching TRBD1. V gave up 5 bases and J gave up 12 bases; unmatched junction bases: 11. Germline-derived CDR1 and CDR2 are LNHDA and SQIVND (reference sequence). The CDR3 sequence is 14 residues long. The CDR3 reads CASSPPGQVGELFF. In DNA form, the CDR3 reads TGTGCCAGTAGTCCTCCGGGACAGGTGGGAGAACTGTTTTTT.

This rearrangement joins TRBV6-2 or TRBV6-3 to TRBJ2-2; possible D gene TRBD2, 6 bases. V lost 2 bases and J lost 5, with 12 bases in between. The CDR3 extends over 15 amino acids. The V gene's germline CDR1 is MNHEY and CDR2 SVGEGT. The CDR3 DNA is TGTGCCAGCAGTTACACCCCCGCGGGAACCGGGGAGCTGTTTTTT. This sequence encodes CASSYTPAGTGELFF.

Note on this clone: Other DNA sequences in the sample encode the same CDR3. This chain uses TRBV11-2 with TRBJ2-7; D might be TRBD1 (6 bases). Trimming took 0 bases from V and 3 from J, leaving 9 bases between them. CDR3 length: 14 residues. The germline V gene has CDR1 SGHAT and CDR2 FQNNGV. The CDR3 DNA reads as TGTGCCAGCAGCTTAGAAAGGGGGAGCTACGAGCAGTACTTC. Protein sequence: CASSLERGSYEQYF. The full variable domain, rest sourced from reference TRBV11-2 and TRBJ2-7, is EAGVAQSPRYKIIEKRQSVAFWCNPISGHATLYWYQQILGQGPKLLIQFQNNGVVDDSQLPKDRFSAERLKGVDSTLKIQPAKLEDSAVYLCASSLERGSYEQYFGPGTRLTVT.

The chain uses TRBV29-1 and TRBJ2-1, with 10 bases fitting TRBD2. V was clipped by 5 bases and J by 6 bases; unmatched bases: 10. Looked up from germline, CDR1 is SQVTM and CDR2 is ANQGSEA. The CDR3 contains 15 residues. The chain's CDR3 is CSVPHLGLAANEQFF. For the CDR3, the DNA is TGCAGCGTTCCACACCTAGGACTAGCGGCCAATGAGCAGTTCTTC.

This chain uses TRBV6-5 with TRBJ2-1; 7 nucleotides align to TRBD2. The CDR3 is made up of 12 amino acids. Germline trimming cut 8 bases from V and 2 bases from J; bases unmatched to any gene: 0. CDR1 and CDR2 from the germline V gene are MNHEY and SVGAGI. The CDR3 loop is CASGGAYNEQFF. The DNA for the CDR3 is TGTGCCAGCGGGGGGGCCTACAATGAGCAGTTCTTC.

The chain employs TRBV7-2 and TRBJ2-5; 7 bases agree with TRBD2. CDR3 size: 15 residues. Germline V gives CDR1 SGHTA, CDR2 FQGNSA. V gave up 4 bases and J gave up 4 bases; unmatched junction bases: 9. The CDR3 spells CASSSLKGGRETQYF. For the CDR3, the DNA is TGTGCCAGCAGCTCCCTCAAGGGAGGGAGAGAGACCCAGTACTTC.

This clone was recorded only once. Here the CDR3 DNA reads TGTGCCAGCAGCCCTCCGGGACTAGCGCAAGAGACCCAGTACTTC. It yields the protein CASSPPGLAQETQYF. The rearrangement links TRBV7-2 to TRBJ2-5; TRBD2 matches 10 bases. The CDR3 spans 15 residues. J was trimmed by 2 bases and V by 5 bases; bases with no gene match: 5. Germline V gene sequence: CDR1 SGHTA, CDR2 FQGNSA.

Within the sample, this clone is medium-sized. The CDR3 loop reads CASSESSGYGYTF. CDR3 nucleotide sequence: TGCGCCAGCAGTGAGTCGAGCGGATATGGCTACACCTTC. The chain recombines TRBV10-2 with TRBJ1-2; no reliable D call. Trimming cost V 0 bases and J 5 bases, with 7 bases left between them. From germline, CDR1 is WSHSY and CDR2 SAAADI. The CDR3 loop spans 13 amino acids.